This T cell receptor beta chain was sequenced during a study of blood T cell repertoires in COVID-19. Overall study: Samples representing acute and convalescent COVID-19 were sourced from the United States, Italy and Spain. PBMCs, B-cell-depleted T cells, or T cells were the source of the cDNA or gDNA that made up the material.

This CDR3 has 16 residues. Germline V gene data show CDR1 as SGHRS and CDR2 as YFSETQ. V was cut by 1 base and J by 5 bases, with 16 bases left in between. As handled by the study authors: Nucleated cell counts were estimated from reference gene primer amplification. TCRdb's table, derived via immunoSEQ multiplex PCR, lists solely in-frame clones and lacks some. The V and J calls and clone size were taken over from that table, and D and trimming were inferred from the DNA. The sample includes fewer than 250,000 clones, around 85% of them seen just once. This rearrangement joins TRBV5-1 to TRBJ2-1; D not resolved. Material for sequencing was peripheral blood. The sequence was collected from a woman aged 60 to 75 with active or convalescent COVID-19. The CDR3 is CASSLHRLVDDNEQFF. CDR3 DNA sequence: TGCGCCAGCAGCTTGCATCGCCTAGTGGATGACAATGAGCAGTTCTTC.